The entry below gives a single TCR beta chain sequence along with its context. A clone one base away is much larger, so this may be a read error. Via MiXCR, TCRdb re-called the reads, giving one row per CDR3 protein. The data contain some 440,000 distinct CDR3 sequences, 25% to 40% of them seen just once; the ten biggest clones take up about an eighth. CDR3 length equals 15 residues. CDR1 and CDR2 from the germline V gene are SGHVS and FQNEAQ. These data are taken from a study of T cell repertoires in cytomegalovirus infection. V gene TRBV7-8 combines with J gene TRBJ1-5; the match to TRBD1 covers 7 bases. The TCR was taken from a human donor in good health (CMV status not recorded). Some clones in this sample may be carry-over from other donors' samples. Sequenced input: PBMCs. CDR3 nucleotide sequence: TGTGCCAGCAGCCCGGGGACAGCGATCAATCAGCCCAAGCATTTT. Protein product: CASSPGTAINQPKHF.